The source of this T cell receptor (beta chain) is a study of sequential checkpoint blockade in melanoma. Study-wide context: Both treatment sequences were followed by maintenance nivolumab. Matched biopsies came pretreatment and at week 13 for approximately 22 patients.

TCRdb keeps only in-frame clones here, not all; method: immunoSEQ multiplex PCR. Of about 2,700 clones detected, 18% appear once; the ten largest clones hold 21%. As to treatment: randomized to nivolumab then ipilimumab (arm A) or the reverse (arm B). None of the patients previously received DNA-damaging chemotherapy. Notes on this clone: Its matching antigen is unknown.

Overall study results and limits: T-cell fraction and clonality followed PD-L1 and CD8+ counts, not mutational load.

This sequence originates from a human donor with melanoma. Sequences were derived from tumor tissue (inferred from file names), sampled from a patient given nivolumab and ipilimumab in sequence.

CDR3 amino acids: CASSVGGSGTGELFF. Here the CDR3 DNA reads TGTGCCAGCAGCGTAGGGGGTAGCGGGACCGGGGAGCTGTTTTTT. This chain links TRBV21-1 with TRBJ2-2; TRBD2 reflects the table's D call only, with no check against the DNA. TRBV21-1 corresponds to a pseudogene. This CDR3 comprises 15 residues.